Below are 5 T cell receptor beta chains sequenced from a single sample in a study of sequential checkpoint blockade in melanoma. Method: immunoSEQ multiplex PCR; TCRdb's copy keeps in-frame clones and lacks some. The sample carries 40,000 or so clones, almost 85% recorded once. The sample's treatment: randomized to nivolumab then ipilimumab (arm A) or the reverse (arm B). Sample: CD8+ T cells sorted from blood (inferred from file names), taken from a patient given nivolumab and ipilimumab in sequence. The receptors originated from a human donor with melanoma.

The V call is TRBV6-6, the J call TRBJ1-2; D is ambiguous. The length of the CDR3 is 13 residues. The ends were cut back, 10 bases at V and 0 bases at J, with 12 bases in the middle. Per the germline V gene, CDR1 is MNHNY and CDR2 is SVGAGI (reference sequence). CDR3 sequence: CATDDGTNYGYTF. The CDR3 coding sequence is TGTGCCACCGATGACGGGACTAACTATGGCTACACCTTC.

The sample holds one count of this clone. The chain couples TRBV4-1 to TRBJ2-3, with a tentative D call TRBD1 (5 bases). Trimming cost V 1 base and J 4 bases, with 9 bases left between them. CDR1 and CDR2 (germline): MGHRA, YSYEKL. This CDR3 spans 14 amino acids. CDR3 sequence reads: CASSQVRVSDTQYF. CDR3 nucleotides: TGCGCCAGCAGCCAAGTCAGGGTTTCAGATACGCAGTATTTT.

The sample holds one count of this clone. Being one base from a much bigger clone, this may be a read error. This chain uses TRBV2 with TRBJ2-5, with 8 bases that match TRBD1. The J call may be incorrect, as the DNA end agrees better with TRBJ2-7. CDR3 length: 12 residues. The germline gives CDR1 SNHLY, CDR2 FYNNEI. The CDR3: CASSHRGYEQYF. The CDR3 bases are TGTGCCAGCAGTCACAGGGGGTACGAGCAGTACTTC.

The rearrangement uses TRBV29-1 and TRBJ2-7; the match to TRBD1 covers 8 bases. Germline assignment: CDR1 SQVTM and CDR2 ANQGSEA. With V trimmed by 1 base and J by 2 bases, 7 bases remained unmatched. The CDR3 length is 15 residues. CDR3 sequence (DNA): TGCAGCGTTGAAGGAGGGACAGGACTAACCTACGAGCAGTACTTC. Translated: CSVEGGTGLTYEQYF.

The chain is built from TRBV7-9 and TRBJ2-7, with TRBD2 identical over 8 bases. Losses at the gene ends were 1 base for V and 7 bases for J; bases not matched to a gene: 12. Germline assignment: CDR1 SEHNR and CDR2 FQNEAQ (reference sequence). This CDR3 spans 16 amino acids. In DNA form, the CDR3 reads TGTGCCAGCAGCTTAGACGGATGGGCGGGGGGAGGTGAGCAGTACTTC. Protein: CASSLDGWAGGGEQYF. Full variable domain (missing parts from reference TRBV7-9 and TRBJ2-7): DTGVSQNPRHKITKRGQNVTFRCDPISEHNRLYWYRQTLGQGPEFLTYFQNEAQLEKSRLLSDRFSAERPKGSFSTLEIQRTEQGDSAMYLCASSLDGWAGGGEQYFGPGTRLTVT.